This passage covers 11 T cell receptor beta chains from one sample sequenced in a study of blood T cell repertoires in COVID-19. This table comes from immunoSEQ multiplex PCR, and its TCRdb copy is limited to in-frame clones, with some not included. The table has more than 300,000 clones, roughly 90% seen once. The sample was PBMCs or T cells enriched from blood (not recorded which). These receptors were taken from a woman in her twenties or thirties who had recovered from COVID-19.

The CDR3 DNA is TGTGCCAGCACCGCCCTCGACAGGGGGCCTGGCCATGAGCAGTTCTTC. It codes for CASTALDRGPGHEQFF. This chain links TRBV3-1 (or the pseudogene TRBV3-2) with TRBJ2-1; 10 nucleotides agree with TRBD1. Trimming removed 7 bases from V and 8 bases from J; junction bases left unmatched: 14. Germline assignment: CDR1 LGHDT and CDR2 YNNKEL (reference sequence). The CDR3 length is 16 residues.

CDR3 amino acids: CATSSHRGESNQPQHF. The CDR3 DNA sequence: TGTGCCACCAGCAGTCACAGGGGTGAAAGCAATCAGCCCCAGCATTTT. V is TRBV15 and J is TRBJ1-5; 7 nucleotides align to TRBD1. The germline gives CDR1 LNHNV, CDR2 YYDKDF (reference sequence). The CDR3 extends over 16 amino acids. The junction had 6 bases not matched to a gene; V was cut back by 3 bases and J by 1 base. Full variable domain (outside the CDR3, taken from reference TRBV15 and TRBJ1-5): DAMVIQNPRYQVTQFGKPVTLSCSQTLNHNVMYWYQQKSSQAPKLLFHYYDKDFNNEADTPDNFQSRRPNTSFCFLDIRSPGLGDTAMYLCATSSHRGESNQPQHFGDGTRLSIL.

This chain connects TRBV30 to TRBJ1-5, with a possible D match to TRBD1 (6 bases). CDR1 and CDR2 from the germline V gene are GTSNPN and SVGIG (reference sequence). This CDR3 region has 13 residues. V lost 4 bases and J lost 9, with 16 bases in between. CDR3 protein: CAWTTGGAGPQHF. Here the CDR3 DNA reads TGTGCCTGGACGACGGGGGGCGCGGGGCCCCAGCATTTT.

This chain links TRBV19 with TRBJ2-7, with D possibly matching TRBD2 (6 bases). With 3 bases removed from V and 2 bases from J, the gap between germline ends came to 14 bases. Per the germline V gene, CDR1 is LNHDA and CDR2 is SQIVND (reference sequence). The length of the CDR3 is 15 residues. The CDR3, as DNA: TGTGCCAGTAGTATTGGAGCGGGTAGAACCTACGAGCAGTACTTC. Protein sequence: CASSIGAGRTYEQYF.

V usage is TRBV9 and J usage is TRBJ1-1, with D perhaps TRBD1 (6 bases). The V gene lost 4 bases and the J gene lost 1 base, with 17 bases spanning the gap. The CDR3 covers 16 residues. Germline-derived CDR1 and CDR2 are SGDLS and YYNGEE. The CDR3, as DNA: TGTGCCAGCAGCCCCCAGGGGTTAGCAAGGAACACTGAAGCTTTCTTT. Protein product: CASSPQGLARNTEAFF.

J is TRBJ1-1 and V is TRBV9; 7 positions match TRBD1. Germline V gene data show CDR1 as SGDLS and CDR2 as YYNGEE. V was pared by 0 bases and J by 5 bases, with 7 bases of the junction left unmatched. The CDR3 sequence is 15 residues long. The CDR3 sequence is CASSVAGYRGTEAFF. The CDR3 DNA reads TGTGCCAGCAGCGTAGCGGGTTACAGGGGTACTGAAGCTTTCTTT.

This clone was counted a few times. The DNA of the CDR3 is TGCAGCGTTGGAGTCTCCCTGAACACCGGGGAGCTGTTTTTT. It is translated as CSVGVSLNTGELFF. The gene calls are TRBV29-1 and TRBJ2-2; D is ambiguous. V dropped 4 bases and J dropped 1 base, with 10 bases sitting between them. Germline loops: CDR1 SQVTM, CDR2 ANQGSEA. This CDR3 is 14 amino acids long.

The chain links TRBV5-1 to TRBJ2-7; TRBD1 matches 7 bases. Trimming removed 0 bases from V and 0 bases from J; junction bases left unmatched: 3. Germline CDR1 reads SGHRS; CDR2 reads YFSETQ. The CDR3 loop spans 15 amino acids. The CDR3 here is CASSLEQGSSYEQYF. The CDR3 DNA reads TGCGCCAGCAGCTTGGAACAGGGGAGCTCCTACGAGCAGTACTTC.

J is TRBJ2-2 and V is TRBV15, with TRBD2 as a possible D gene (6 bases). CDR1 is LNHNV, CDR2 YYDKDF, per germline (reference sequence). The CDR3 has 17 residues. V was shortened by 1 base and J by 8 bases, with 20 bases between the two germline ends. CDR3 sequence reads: CATSRVSLGGYPGELFF. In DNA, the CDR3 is TGTGCCACCAGCAGAGTTAGCTTAGGAGGGTACCCGGGGGAGCTGTTTTTT.

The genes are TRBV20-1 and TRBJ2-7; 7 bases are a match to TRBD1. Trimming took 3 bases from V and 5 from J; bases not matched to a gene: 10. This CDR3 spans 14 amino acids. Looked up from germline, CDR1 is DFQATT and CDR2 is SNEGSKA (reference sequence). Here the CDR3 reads CSASRAGGLNEQYF. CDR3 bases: TGCAGTGCTAGTCGGGCAGGGGGTCTCAACGAGCAGTACTTC.

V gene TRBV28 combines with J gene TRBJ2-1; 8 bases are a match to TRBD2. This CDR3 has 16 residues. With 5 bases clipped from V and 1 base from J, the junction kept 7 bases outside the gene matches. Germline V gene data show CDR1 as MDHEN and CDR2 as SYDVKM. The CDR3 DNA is TGTGCCAGCAGTCCGAGTAGCGGGACGTCCTACAATGAGCAGTTCTTC. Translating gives CASSPSSGTSYNEQFF.